These T cell receptor beta chains were read from a single sample in a study of PD-L1 blockade in urothelial cancer. Method: immunoSEQ multiplex PCR; TCRdb's copy keeps in-frame clones and lacks some. This table has more than 30,000 clones, 87% appearing once. The sample in question was PBMCs, obtained around atezolizumab (anti-PD-L1) treatment. Receptors were obtained from a man between 45 and 60 years old with urothelial cancer. Each CDR3 is given without its conserved first and last residue.

>TRBV14
ASSQQVGKNEKLF
>TRBV10-2
ASSESSYSGGGPDTQY
>TRBV19
ASSIRDSGSGQGYEQY
>TRBV2
ASSEGGGYSNQPQH
>TRBV20-1
SAAGYNEQF
>TRBV29-1
RILGTDYGYT
>TRBV9
ASSETGSNEKLF
>TRBV7-2
ASSLGGSAQETQY
>TRBV2
ASSEYGVQQY
>TRBV11-2
ASSLFLGLAGGNTIY
>TRBV28
ASSPRGGSRNYGYT
>TRBV5-6
ASSLAVLAGEVTGELF
>TRBV7-2
ASSLYGTSGASTDTQY
>TRBV19
ASSNRQGDYEQY
>TRBV7-8
ASSPISSALTDTQY
>TRBV7-2
ASSFKAGADTQY
>TRBV27
ASSVFFNSYEQY
>TRBV18
ASSPRTGGENQPQH
>TRBV7-3
ASSRGLAGGTSTDTQY
>TRBV16
ASSQLLAGSSYEQY
>TRBV12-5
ASGSGTGGTRLYEQY
>TRBV6-4
ASSDWSKDLNEQF
>TRBV27
ASSSVITGTDTQY
>TRBV11-3
ASSSPRSLAGSNSYNEQF
>TRBV5-1
ASSWGYGRSYEQY
>TRBV19
ASSRDRRGNNEKLF
>TRBV6-5
ASRPGGNTEAF
>TRBV7-2
ASSTQGASTGELF
>TRBV11-3
ASSIGGTYEQY
>TRBV9
ASSPPSGTSFEQY
>TRBV9
ASSLSGVSDEQF
>TRBV7-9
ASSPRDRGTTDTQY
>TRBV29-1
SVAQGGGSRNQETQY
>TRBV4-3
ASSQSYRDYYEQY
>TRBV5-4
ASSWEGQGAGYGYT
>TRBV27
ASSSLLGQNGYT
>TRBV5-1
ASSFGGSGSFNEQF
>TRBV25-1
ASSVTSGGPKTDTQY
>TRBV5-1
ASSLQGLMEQY
>TRBV19
ASTSGGYEQY
>TRBV5-1
ASYRLAASSYNEQF
>TRBV5-1
ATKGGFQETQY
>TRBV9
ASSPGMGQGAGEQF
>TRBV6-1
ASSELTSTGNTIY
>TRBV6-5
ASSRQVQGAGEQY
>TRBV5-1
ASSLDLAGGLTQY
>TRBV4-3
ASSPSAPYGTAYNEQF
>TRBV9
ASSVDGVSDTQY
>TRBV16
ASSQLSGGETQY
>TRBV11-3
ASSPGASGGIETQY
>TRBV15
ATSQGVVSNQPQH